The rows below give T cell receptor beta chains drawn from one sample of a study of cytomegalovirus exposure and HLA in healthy donors. Profiled with immunoSEQ multiplex PCR; TCRdb holds only in-frame clones, not every one. The repertoire holds roughly 83,000 clones, with 70% to 75% as singletons. Sequenced material: PBMCs. These receptors all come from a man aged 55 to 70 in good health and CMV-seronegative. Each CDR3 is given with its conserved first and last residue. The order of the fields is J gene, D gene, V gene, clone size, CDR3 protein, CDR3 DNA. The D gene is left open where the match is weak. The size field is filled for only some rows; it gives once, few, many or a size class.

TRBJ2-6 TRBD1 TRBV4-1 NA CASSQGQGVRGANVLTF TGCGCCAGCAGCCAGGGACAGGGGGTGCGGGGGGCCAACGTCCTGACTTTC
TRBJ2-2 TRBD1 TRBV6-4 NA CASSVGQGLTGELFF TGTGCCAGCAGTGTGGGACAGGGATTGACCGGGGAGCTGTTTTTT
TRBJ2-1 NA TRBV14 NA CASSQGTVNEQFF TGTGCCAGCAGCCAAGGGACAGTCAATGAGCAGTTCTTC
TRBJ1-1 NA TRBV5-6 NA CASLIRFEREAFF TGTGCCAGCCTCATTCGGTTTGAGAGGGAAGCTTTCTTT
TRBJ2-1 NA TRBV11-3 once CASSPGVENPYNEQFF TGTGCCAGCAGCCCCGGGGTCGAAAATCCCTACAATGAGCAGTTCTTC
TRBJ1-5 NA TRBV12-5 few CASGSGVGAGNQPQHF TGTGCTAGTGGTTCGGGTGTTGGGGCTGGCAATCAGCCCCAGCATTTT
TRBJ1-1 NA TRBV5-1 NA CASSGGQMNTEAFF TGCGCCAGCAGCGGCGGACAGATGAACACTGAAGCTTTCTTT
TRBJ1-1 NA TRBV29-1 NA CSVEQGMNTEAFF TGCAGCGTTGAACAGGGTATGAACACTGAAGCTTTCTTT
TRBJ2-5 TRBD2 TRBV5-8 NA CASSLLWTSGETQYF TGTGCCAGCAGCTTACTATGGACTAGCGGGGAGACCCAGTACTTC
TRBJ2-3 TRBD2 TRBV4-1 NA CASSQDRDYVSDTQYF TGCGCCAGCAGCCAAGATCGGGACTACGTTTCAGATACGCAGTATTTT
TRBJ1-6 NA TRBV6-5 NA CASSYDRSSYNSPLHF TGTGCCAGCAGTTACGACAGGAGCTCCTATAATTCACCCCTCCACTTT
TRBJ1-5 TRBD1 TRBV30 NA CAWSGGTGDSLGNQPQHF TGTGCCTGGAGCGGAGGGACAGGAGACTCTCTTGGCAATCAGCCCCAGCATTTT
TRBJ2-5 TRBD1 TRBV7-2 NA CASSLAGTGETQYF TGTGCCAGCAGCTTAGCGGGGACAGGAGAGACCCAGTACTTC
TRBJ2-5 TRBD2 TRBV7-9 NA CASSTLAGPQYF TGTGCCAGCAGCACCCTAGCGGGGCCCCAGTACTTC
TRBJ2-3 TRBD2 TRBV29-1 NA CSVPRSGGRTDTQYF TGCAGCGTGCCCCGTAGCGGGGGGCGCACAGATACGCAGTATTTT
TRBJ1-6 NA TRBV30 NA CAWTATRDSSPLHF TGTGCCTGGACAGCCACTCGGGACTCTTCACCCCTCCACTTT
TRBJ2-1 NA TRBV6-6 few CASSDQFF TGTGCCAGTAGCGACCAGTTCTTC
TRBJ2-3 NA TRBV30 NA CAWSVGSRGRGTDTQYF TGTGCCTGGAGTGTCGGGTCCCGGGGTAGGGGCACAGATACGCAGTATTTT
TRBJ1-1 TRBD1 TRBV7-9 NA CASSPRGQGNTEAFF TGTGCCAGCAGCCCCAGGGGACAGGGGAACACTGAAGCTTTCTTT
TRBJ1-1 NA TRBV7-9 NA CSSSPAGTEAFF TGTTCCAGCAGCCCCGCGGGGACTGAAGCTTTCTTT
TRBJ2-1 NA TRBV7-9 NA CASMAFGEQFF TGTGCCAGCATGGCCTTCGGGGAGCAGTTCTTC
TRBJ1-3 TRBD1 TRBV5-1 once CASRTGTGASGNTIYF TGCGCCAGCAGAACCGGGACAGGGGCGTCTGGAAACACCATATATTTT
TRBJ1-1 TRBD1 TRBV5-1 few CASLQGPGNTEAFF TGCGCCAGTTTACAGGGGCCGGGGAACACTGAAGCTTTCTTT
TRBJ2-5 NA TRBV21-1 NA CASSNGDRTEETQYF TGTGCCAGCAGCAATGGGGACAGGACGGAAGAGACCCAGTACTTC
TRBJ1-1 TRBD1 TRBV7-3 NA CASSYQGGTEAFF TGTGCCAGCAGCTATCAGGGGGGCACTGAAGCTTTCTTT
TRBJ2-1 TRBD2 TRBV25-1 once CASSEPGGSSYNEQFF TGTGCCAGCAGTGAACCGGGGGGGAGCTCCTACAATGAGCAGTTCTTC
TRBJ2-7 TRBD1 TRBV6-5 NA CASTPSGTGVYEQYF TGTGCCAGCACCCCCTCCGGGACAGGGGTCTACGAGCAGTACTTC
TRBJ1-5 NA TRBV6-6 once CASTPTGGANQPQHF TGTGCCAGCACCCCGACAGGTGGGGCCAATCAGCCCCAGCATTTT
TRBJ2-2 NA TRBV15 NA CATSRELELSSTGELFF TGTGCCACCAGCAGAGAGCTTGAACTGAGTAGCACCGGGGAGCTGTTTTTT
TRBJ1-2 TRBD1 TRBV11-2 once CASSLAGGYGYTF TGTGCCAGCAGCTTAGCAGGGGGCTATGGCTACACCTTC
TRBJ1-2 TRBD1 TRBV30 NA CAWSRDRDSGYTF TGTGCCTGGAGCCGGGACAGGGATTCTGGCTACACCTTC
TRBJ1-1 TRBD1 TRBV6-5 once CASSYLDRMDTEAFF TGTGCCAGCAGTTACCTGGACAGGATGGACACTGAAGCTTTCTTT
TRBJ1-2 TRBD1 TRBV6-5 NA CASSTTGGNYGYTF TGTGCCAGCAGTACTACAGGGGGCAACTATGGCTACACCTTC
TRBJ2-7 TRBD1 TRBV19 NA CASSIGQGSFEQYF TGTGCCAGTAGCATCGGACAGGGTTCGTTCGAGCAGTACTTC
TRBJ1-6 NA TRBV7-9 NA CASSLEQGPSSYNSPLHF TGTGCCAGCAGCTTAGAGCAGGGGCCAAGCTCCTATAATTCACCCCTCCACTTT
TRBJ2-7 TRBD2 TRBV27 few CASSPLLGGGSYEQYF TGTGCCAGCAGCCCACTGCTCGGCGGGGGTTCCTACGAGCAGTACTTC